This T cell receptor beta chain was captured by sequencing in a study of blood T cell repertoires in COVID-19. Study-wide background: Some COVID-19 samples were acute and others convalescent; all came from the United States, Italy and Spain. The analysed material was cDNA or gDNA that came from T cells, B-cell-depleted T cells, or PBMCs.

Germline-derived CDR1 and CDR2 are KGHSH and LQKENI. The junction had 11 bases not matched to a gene; V was cut back by 5 bases and J by 6 bases. CDR3 length: 16 amino acids. In the study's own analysis: Amplifying reference gene primers gave estimates of nucleated cell counts. TCRdb keeps only in-frame clones here, not all; method: immunoSEQ multiplex PCR. Clone size and V and J calls were adopted from that table, with D and trimming inferred from the DNA. Counted here are some 390,000 clones, 80% to 90% occurring once; the ten biggest clones make up about 2.3%. Seattle participants joined during active infection and were tracked over time.

The source material was peripheral blood. This TCR was sampled from a woman aged 55-69 years with COVID-19, enrolled during active disease. The chain combines TRBV18 with TRBJ2-2, with 8 bases fitting TRBD2. The CDR3 sequence is CASSSNSGLAAGELFF. The CDR3 DNA is TGTGCCAGCTCATCAAATTCTGGACTAGCCGCCGGGGAGCTGTTTTTT.